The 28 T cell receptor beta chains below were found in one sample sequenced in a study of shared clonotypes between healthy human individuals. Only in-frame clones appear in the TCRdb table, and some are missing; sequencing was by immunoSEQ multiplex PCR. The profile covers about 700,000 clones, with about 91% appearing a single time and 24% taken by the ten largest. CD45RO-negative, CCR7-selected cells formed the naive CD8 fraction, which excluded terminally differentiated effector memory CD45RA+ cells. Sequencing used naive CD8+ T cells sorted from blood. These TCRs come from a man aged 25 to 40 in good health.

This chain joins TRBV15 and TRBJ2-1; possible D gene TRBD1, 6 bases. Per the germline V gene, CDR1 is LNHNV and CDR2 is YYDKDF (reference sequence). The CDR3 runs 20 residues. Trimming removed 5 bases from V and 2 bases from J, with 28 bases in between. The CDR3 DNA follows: TGTGCCACCAGCCCCCATCCGTACAGGGTGGACCTGAGCACCTACAATGAGCAGTTCTTC. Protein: CATSPHPYRVDLSTYNEQFF.

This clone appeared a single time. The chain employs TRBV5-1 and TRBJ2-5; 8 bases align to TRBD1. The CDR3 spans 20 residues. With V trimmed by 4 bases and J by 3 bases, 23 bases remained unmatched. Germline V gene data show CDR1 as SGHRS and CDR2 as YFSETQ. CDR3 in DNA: TGCGCCAGCAGCCCCCCCCCGGGACAGGTGGAATCGGTTTTCGAAGAGACCCAGTACTTC. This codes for CASSPPPGQVESVFEETQYF. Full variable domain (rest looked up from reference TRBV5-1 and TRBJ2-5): KAGVTQTPRYLIKTRGQQVTLSCSPISGHRSVSWYQQTPGQGLQFLFEYFSETQRNKGNFPGRFSGRQFSNSRSEMNVSTLELGDSALYLCASSPPPGQVESVFEETQYFGPGTRLLVL.

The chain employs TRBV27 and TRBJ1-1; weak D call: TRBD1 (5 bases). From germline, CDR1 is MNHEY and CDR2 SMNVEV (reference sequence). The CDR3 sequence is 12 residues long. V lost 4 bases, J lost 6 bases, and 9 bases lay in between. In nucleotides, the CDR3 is TGTGCCAGCAGTTCAGGGCTTGCTGAAGCTTTCTTT. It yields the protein CASSSGLAEAFF.

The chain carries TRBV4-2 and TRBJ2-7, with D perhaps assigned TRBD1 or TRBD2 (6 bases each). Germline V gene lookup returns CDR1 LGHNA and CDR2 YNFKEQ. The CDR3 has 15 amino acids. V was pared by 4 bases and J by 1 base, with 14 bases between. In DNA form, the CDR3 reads TGTGCCAGCAGCCCTAACCGGGGGCAGTCCTACGAGCAGTACTTC. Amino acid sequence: CASSPNRGQSYEQYF.

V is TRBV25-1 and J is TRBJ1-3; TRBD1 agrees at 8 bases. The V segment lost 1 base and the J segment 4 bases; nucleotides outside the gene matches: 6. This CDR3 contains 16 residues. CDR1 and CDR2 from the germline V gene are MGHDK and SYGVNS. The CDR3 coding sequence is TGTGCCAGCAGTGAATCTGGCAGGGGGCAGGGAAACACCATATATTTT. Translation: CASSESGRGQGNTIYF.

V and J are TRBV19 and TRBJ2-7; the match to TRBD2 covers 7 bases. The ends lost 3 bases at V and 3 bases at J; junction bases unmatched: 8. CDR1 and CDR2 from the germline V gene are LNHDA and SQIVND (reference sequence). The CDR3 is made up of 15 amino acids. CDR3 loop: CASSIRAGTGYEQYF. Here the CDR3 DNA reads TGTGCCAGTAGTATCCGAGCGGGAACTGGCTACGAGCAGTACTTC.

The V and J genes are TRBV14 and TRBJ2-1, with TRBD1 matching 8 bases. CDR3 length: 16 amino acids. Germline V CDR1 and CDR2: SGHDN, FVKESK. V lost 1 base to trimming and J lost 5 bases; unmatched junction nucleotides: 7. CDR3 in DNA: TGTGCCAGCAGCCAAGCCCTGACAGGGGATAACAATGAGCAGTTCTTC. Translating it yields CASSQALTGDNNEQFF.

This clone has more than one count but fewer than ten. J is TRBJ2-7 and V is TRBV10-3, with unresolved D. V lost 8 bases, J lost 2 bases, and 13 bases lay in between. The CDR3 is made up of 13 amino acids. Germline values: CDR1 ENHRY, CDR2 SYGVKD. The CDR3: CAILDASAYEQYF. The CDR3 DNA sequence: TGTGCCATCCTTGACGCCTCGGCCTACGAGCAGTACTTC.

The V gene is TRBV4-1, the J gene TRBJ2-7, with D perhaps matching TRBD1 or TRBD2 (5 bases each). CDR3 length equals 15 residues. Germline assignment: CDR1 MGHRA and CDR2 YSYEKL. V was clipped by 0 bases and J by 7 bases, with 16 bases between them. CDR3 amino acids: CASSQEAGAWGEQYF. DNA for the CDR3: TGCGCCAGCAGCCAAGAGGCAGGAGCCTGGGGGGAGCAGTACTTC.

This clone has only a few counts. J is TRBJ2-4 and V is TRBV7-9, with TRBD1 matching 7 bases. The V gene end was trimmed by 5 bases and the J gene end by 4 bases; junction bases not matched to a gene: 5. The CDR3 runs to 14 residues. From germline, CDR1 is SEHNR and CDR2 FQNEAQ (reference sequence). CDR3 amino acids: CASSRDSQKNIQYF. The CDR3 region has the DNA TGTGCCAGCAGCCGGGACAGCCAGAAAAACATTCAGTACTTC.

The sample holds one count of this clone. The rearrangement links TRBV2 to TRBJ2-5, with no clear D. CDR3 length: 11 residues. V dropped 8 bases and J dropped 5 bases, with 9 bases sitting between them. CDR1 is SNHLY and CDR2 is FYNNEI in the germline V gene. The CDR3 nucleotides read TGTGCCAGCGTGACCCGGGAGACCCAGTACTTC. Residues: CASVTRETQYF.

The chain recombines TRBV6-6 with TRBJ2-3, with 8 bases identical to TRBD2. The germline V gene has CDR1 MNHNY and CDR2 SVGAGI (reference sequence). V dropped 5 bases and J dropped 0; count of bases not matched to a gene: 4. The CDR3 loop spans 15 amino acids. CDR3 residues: CASSPRTSSTDTQYF. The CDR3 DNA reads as TGTGCCAGCAGTCCCCGGACTAGCAGCACAGATACGCAGTATTTT.

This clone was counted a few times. The CDR3 DNA sequence: TGTGCCAGCTCGGGGACAGGGTTTAACGAGCAGTACTTC. Amino acid sequence: CASSGTGFNEQYF. The J gene is TRBJ2-7, the V gene TRBV6-5; 9 bases fit TRBD1. This CDR3 has 13 amino acids. The junction had 7 bases not matched to a gene; V was cut back by 8 bases and J by 5 bases. Germline CDR1 is MNHEY and CDR2 is SVGAGI.

The CDR3, as DNA: TGTGCCAGCTCTTTCGCGGGGGGTTCTAATGAGCAGTTCTTC. This translates into CASSFAGGSNEQFF. The chain has TRBV18 and TRBJ2-1, with 8 bases aligning to TRBD2. The junction had 8 bases not matched to a gene; V was cut back by 6 bases and J by 7 bases. This CDR3 contains 14 residues. The germline V gene has CDR1 KGHSH and CDR2 LQKENI. The entire variable domain, with the rest obtained from reference TRBV18 and TRBJ2-1, is as follows: NAGVMQNPRHLVRRRGQEARLRCSPMKGHSHVYWYRQLPEEGLKFMVYLQKENIIDESGMPKERFSAEFPKEGPSILRIQQVVRGDSAAYFCASSFAGGSNEQFFGPGTRLTVL.

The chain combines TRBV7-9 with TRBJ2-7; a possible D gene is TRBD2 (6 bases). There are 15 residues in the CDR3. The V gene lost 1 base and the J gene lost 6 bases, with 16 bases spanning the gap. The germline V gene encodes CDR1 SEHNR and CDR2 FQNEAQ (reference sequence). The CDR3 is CASSLVGRLAFEQYF. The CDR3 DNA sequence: TGTGCCAGCAGCTTAGTAGGCCGGCTAGCGTTCGAGCAGTACTTC.

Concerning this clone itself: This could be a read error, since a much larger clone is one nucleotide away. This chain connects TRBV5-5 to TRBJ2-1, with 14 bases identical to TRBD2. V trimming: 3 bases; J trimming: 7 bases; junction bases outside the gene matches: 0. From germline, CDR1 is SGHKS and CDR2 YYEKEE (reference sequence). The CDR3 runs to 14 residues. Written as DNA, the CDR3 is TGTGCCAGCAGCTGGACTAGCGGGAGGAATGAGCAGTTCTTC. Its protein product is CASSWTSGRNEQFF. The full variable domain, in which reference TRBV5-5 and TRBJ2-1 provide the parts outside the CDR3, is DAGVTQSPTHLIKTRGQQVTLRCSPISGHKSVSWYQQVLGQGPQFIFQYYEKEERGRGNFPDRFSARQFPNYSSELNVNALLLGDSALYLCASSWTSGRNEQFFGPGTRLTVL.

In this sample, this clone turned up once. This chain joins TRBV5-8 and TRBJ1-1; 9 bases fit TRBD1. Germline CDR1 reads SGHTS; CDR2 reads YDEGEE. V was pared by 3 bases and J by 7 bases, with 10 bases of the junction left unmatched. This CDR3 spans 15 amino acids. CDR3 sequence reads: CASSWGHSGQGEAFF. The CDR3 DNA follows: TGTGCCAGCAGCTGGGGGCATTCGGGACAGGGTGAAGCTTTCTTT.

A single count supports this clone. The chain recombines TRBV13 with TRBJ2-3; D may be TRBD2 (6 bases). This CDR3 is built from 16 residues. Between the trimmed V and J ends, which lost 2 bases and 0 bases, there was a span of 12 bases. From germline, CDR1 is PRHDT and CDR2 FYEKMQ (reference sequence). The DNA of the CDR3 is TGTGCCAGCAGCTTAAGTCCCGGGACTAGCACAGATACGCAGTATTTT. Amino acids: CASSLSPGTSTDTQYF.

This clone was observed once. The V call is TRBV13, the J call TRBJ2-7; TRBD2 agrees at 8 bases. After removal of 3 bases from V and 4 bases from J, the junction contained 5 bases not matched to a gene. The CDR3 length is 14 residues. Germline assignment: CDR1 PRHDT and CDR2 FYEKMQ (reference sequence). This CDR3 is CASSFTGGRYEQYF. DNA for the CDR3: TGTGCCAGCAGCTTTACGGGAGGGAGATACGAGCAGTACTTC.

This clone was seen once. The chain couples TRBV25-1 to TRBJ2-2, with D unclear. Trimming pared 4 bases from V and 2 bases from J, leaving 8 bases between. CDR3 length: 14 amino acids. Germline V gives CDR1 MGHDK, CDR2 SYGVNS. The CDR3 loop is CASSVGSNTGELFF. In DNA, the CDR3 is TGTGCCAGCAGTGTTGGTTCCAACACCGGGGAGCTGTTTTTT. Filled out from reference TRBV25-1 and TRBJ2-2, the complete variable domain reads EADIYQTPRYLVIGTGKKITLECSQTMGHDKMYWYQQDPGMELHLIHYSYGVNSTEKGDLSSESTVSRIRTEHFPLTLESARPSHTSQYLCASSVGSNTGELFFGEGSRLTVL.

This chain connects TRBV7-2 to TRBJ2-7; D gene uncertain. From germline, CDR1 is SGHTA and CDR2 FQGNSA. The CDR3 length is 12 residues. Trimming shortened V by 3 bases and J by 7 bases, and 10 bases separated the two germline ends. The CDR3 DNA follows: TGTGCCAGCAGCTTTAACACCCGAGAGCAGTACTTC. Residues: CASSFNTREQYF.

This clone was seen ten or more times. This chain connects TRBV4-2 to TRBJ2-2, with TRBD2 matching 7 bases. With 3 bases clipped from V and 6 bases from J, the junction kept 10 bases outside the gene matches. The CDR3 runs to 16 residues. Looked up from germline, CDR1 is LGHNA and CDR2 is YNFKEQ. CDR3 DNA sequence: TGTGCCAGCAGCCAGCGAGGCGCGGGAGAACCCGGGGAGCTGTTTTTT. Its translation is CASSQRGAGEPGELFF.

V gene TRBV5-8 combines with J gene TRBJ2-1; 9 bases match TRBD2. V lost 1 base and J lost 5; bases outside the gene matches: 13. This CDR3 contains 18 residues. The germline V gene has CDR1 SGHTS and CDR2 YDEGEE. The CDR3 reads CASSLQAWTSDENNEQFF. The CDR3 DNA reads TGTGCCAGCAGCTTGCAGGCGTGGACTAGCGATGAAAACAATGAGCAGTTCTTC.

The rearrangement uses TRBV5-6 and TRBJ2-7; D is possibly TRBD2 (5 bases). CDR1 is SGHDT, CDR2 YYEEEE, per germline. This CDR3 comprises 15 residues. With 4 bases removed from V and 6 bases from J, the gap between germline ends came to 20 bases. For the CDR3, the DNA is TGTGCCAGCAGCGAAGAGGGTAGCACCTACGTCGAGCAGTACTTC. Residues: CASSEEGSTYVEQYF.

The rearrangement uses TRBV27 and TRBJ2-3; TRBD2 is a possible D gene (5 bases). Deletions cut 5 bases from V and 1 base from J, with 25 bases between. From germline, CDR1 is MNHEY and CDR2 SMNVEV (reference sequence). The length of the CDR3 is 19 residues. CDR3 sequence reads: CASSHVTPSRASRTDTQYF. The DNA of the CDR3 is TGTGCCAGCAGTCATGTTACCCCTTCGAGGGCGAGTCGCACAGATACGCAGTATTTT.

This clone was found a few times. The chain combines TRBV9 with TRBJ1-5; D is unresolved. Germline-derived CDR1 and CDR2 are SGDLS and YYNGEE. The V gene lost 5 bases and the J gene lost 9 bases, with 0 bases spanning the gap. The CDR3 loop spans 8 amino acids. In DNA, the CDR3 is TGTGCCAGCAGGCCCCAGCATTTT. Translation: CASRPQHF.

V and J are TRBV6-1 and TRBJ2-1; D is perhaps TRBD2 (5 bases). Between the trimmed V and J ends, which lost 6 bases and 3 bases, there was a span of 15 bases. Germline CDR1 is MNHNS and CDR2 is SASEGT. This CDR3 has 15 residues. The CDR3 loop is CASSKISGGYNEQFF. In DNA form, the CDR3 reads TGTGCCAGCAGCAAAATTTCCGGAGGCTACAATGAGCAGTTCTTC.

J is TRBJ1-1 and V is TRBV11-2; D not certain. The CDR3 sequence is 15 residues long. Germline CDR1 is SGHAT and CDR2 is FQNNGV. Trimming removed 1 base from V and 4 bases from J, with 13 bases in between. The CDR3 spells CASSLAARLGTEAFF. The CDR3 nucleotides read TGTGCCAGCAGCTTAGCTGCCCGGCTGGGCACTGAAGCTTTCTTT.